This T cell receptor (beta chain) is drawn from a study of blood T cell repertoires in COVID-19. Whole-study context: Sample material is recorded as cDNA or gDNA derived from T cells, B-cell-depleted T cells, or PBMCs.

Per the original methods: For nucleated cells, counts were estimated from reference gene primer amplification. The table came from immunoSEQ multiplex PCR; TCRdb's copy has only in-frame clones and leaves some out. The V and J calls and clone size are taken from that table; D and trimming were inferred from the DNA. The sample contains about 400,000 clones, 85% to 90% of which appear only once. The V gene lost 8 bases and the J gene lost 1 base, with 14 bases spanning the gap. The length of the CDR3 is 14 residues. The germline V gene has CDR1 LNHDA and CDR2 SQIVND (reference sequence). Cohorts were based on clinical histories the participants reported.

The chain has TRBV19 and TRBJ2-5; tentatively, D is TRBD2 (6 bases). Source material: PBMCs or T cells enriched from blood (not recorded which). This TCR came from a woman in her thirties with acute COVID-19. CDR3 DNA: TGTGCCAGTGGGCCCGGGAGAACCCAAGAGACCCAGTACTTC. Translating gives CASGPGRTQETQYF.